A selection of T cell receptor beta chains follows, all from one sample in a study of OX40 agonist ivuxolimab in advanced cancers. The table came from immunoSEQ multiplex PCR; TCRdb's copy has only in-frame clones and leaves some out. The sample includes about 62,000 clones, 79% of them seen just once. The source material was CD4+ or CD8+ T cells sorted from blood, sampled in a trial of the OX40 agonist ivuxolimab. These receptors were taken from an adult with an advanced solid tumor such as melanoma, head and neck, liver or kidney cancer. Both conserved end residues are part of each CDR3. D genes are given only for firm matches. Clone size, where shown, is once, few, many, or a class for clones that have expanded.

clone_size,v_call,d_call,j_call,cdr3_nt,cdr3_aa
NA,TRBV11-2,NA,TRBJ2-3,TGTGCCAGCAGCTTAGACAGGGATACGCAGTATTTT,CASSLDRDTQYF
NA,TRBV27,TRBD1,TRBJ2-3,TGTGCCAGCAGTTTGTTGGACAGGGGGATCCGGGGCACAGATACGCAGTATTTT,CASSLLDRGIRGTDTQYF
NA,TRBV7-2,TRBD1,TRBJ1-3,TGTGCCAGCAGCTTAGACAGGGGTAACACCATATATTTT,CASSLDRGNTIYF
few,TRBV14,TRBD1,TRBJ2-3,TGTGCCAGCAGCCTCGGGACAGGGGGCATCACAGATACGCAGTATTTT,CASSLGTGGITDTQYF
NA,TRBV7-9,NA,TRBJ2-3,TGTGCCAGCAGCTCAACGAAGGAGCCTAGCACAGATACGCAGTATTTT,CASSSTKEPSTDTQYF
few,TRBV7-3,NA,TRBJ1-2,TGTGCCAGCAGCCAAACTGGGGCAGACTATGGCTACACCTTC,CASSQTGADYGYTF
many,TRBV27,NA,TRBJ2-1,TGTGCCAGCAGTTTAGGCGGTGCCTACAATGAGCAGTTCTTC,CASSLGGAYNEQFF
NA,TRBV6-5,TRBD1,TRBJ2-5,TGTGCCAGCACAACCCGAGACAGGGGGGAAGAGACCCAGTACTTC,CASTTRDRGEETQYF
NA,TRBV28,NA,TRBJ2-7,TGTGCCAGCAGTTCCCGACGAAACTCCTACGAGCAGTACTTC,CASSSRRNSYEQYF
NA,TRBV7-8,NA,TRBJ2-3,TGTGCCAGCAGCCAAGGGCGGGACTTACTAAGTTATACGCAGTATTTT,CASSQGRDLLSYTQYF
few,TRBV27,TRBD2,TRBJ2-3,TGTGCCAGCAGCTTGACTAGCGGAGAGTTCACAGATACGCAGTATTTT,CASSLTSGEFTDTQYF
NA,TRBV7-9,NA,TRBJ2-1,TGTGCCAGCAGCTTATACCCTACCGGGGAGCAGTTCTTC,CASSLYPTGEQFF
NA,TRBV5-4,TRBD1,TRBJ2-7,TGTGCCAGCAGCGCGGACAGGGGATACGAGCAGTACTTC,CASSADRGYEQYF
NA,TRBV19,NA,TRBJ1-5,TGTGCCAGTAGTATCGTCGGGGGCGCCGCTCAGCCCCAGCATTTT,CASSIVGGAAQPQHF
NA,TRBV7-2,TRBD2,TRBJ2-3,TGTGCCAGCAGCTTTCTAGCGGGAGTAACAGATACGCAGTATTTT,CASSFLAGVTDTQYF
few,TRBV7-9,TRBD2,TRBJ2-1,TGTGCCAGCAGCTCAATAGCGGGGGACTCCTACAATGAGCAGTTCTTC,CASSSIAGDSYNEQFF
NA,TRBV4-1,TRBD2,TRBJ2-3,TGCGCCAGCAGCCGAGGGACTACTAGCGGGCCTAGCACAGATACGCAGTATTTT,CASSRGTTSGPSTDTQYF
NA,TRBV7-2,TRBD1,TRBJ2-1,TGTGCCAGCAGCTTGGGCAGGGGGTTTGAGCAGTTCTTC,CASSLGRGFEQFF